This T cell receptor (beta chain) is drawn from a study of blood T cell repertoires in COVID-19. Study-level background: Specimens from acute and convalescent COVID-19 originated in the United States, Italy and Spain.

Individuals drawn from 20 to 25 US areas were roughly 18 to 95 years old. Cohorts were determined from participant-reported clinical history. Germline-derived CDR1 and CDR2 are MRHNA and SNTAGT. The V and J ends lost 5 bases and 3 bases respectively, with 12 bases between them. The CDR3 sequence is 14 residues long. In the authors' methods: Amplification of reference gene primers was used by the study to estimate nucleated cell counts. TCRdb keeps only in-frame clones here, not all; method: immunoSEQ multiplex PCR. Clone size and V and J calls were adopted from that table, with D and trimming inferred from the DNA. The table has approximately 140,000 clones, approximately 88% seen once.

The sequencing input was PBMCs or T cells enriched from blood (not recorded which). The V and J genes are TRBV6-4 and TRBJ2-3, with D possibly being TRBD2 (5 bases). The sequence was obtained from a woman aged 25-40 years with acute COVID-19. CDR3 nucleotides: TGTGCCAGCAGTACCACCGGGGAAACAGATACGCAGTATTTT. This gives the protein CASSTTGETDTQYF.